This is a list of T cell receptor beta chains from one sample in a study of Graves' ophthalmopathy and Graves' hyperthyroidism. MiXCR was run by TCRdb on the multiplex PCR reads, yielding one entry per CDR3 protein. The sample consists of over a million distinct CDR3 sequences, 35% to 45% of them appearing once. Source material: peripheral blood or thyroid tissue (not recorded which). The receptor set was obtained from an adult man with Graves' hyperthyroidism. Both conserved end residues are part of each CDR3. A D gene is named only where the DNA matches it firmly. Expanded clones get a size class; other rows say once, few or many, or leave the size out.

v_gene	j_gene	d_gene	abundance	CDR3nt	CDR3aa
TRBV5-8	TRBJ1-1	.	.	TGTGCCAGCAGCTTTAGGGTCCTTAACCTCCAAAACCGTGAAGCTTTCTTT	CASSFRVLNLQNREAFF
TRBV10-2	TRBJ2-7	TRBD1	few	TGCGCCAGCAGTGACTCCGGACAGGCCTACGAGCAGTACTTC	CASSDSGQAYEQYF
TRBV12-3/TRBV12-4	TRBJ1-3	.	many	TGTGCCAGCAGTCCATTCGACCGTACTGGAAACACCATATATTTT	CASSPFDRTGNTIYF
TRBV2	TRBJ2-2	TRBD1	many	TGTGCCAGGCGGACAGGGGGCAGGTCCGGGGAGCTGTTTTTT	CARRTGGRSGELFF
TRBV7-2	TRBJ2-2	.	many	TGTGCCAGCAGCTTATCCCAGCTAAACACCGGGGAGCTGTTTTTT	CASSLSQLNTGELFF
TRBV2	TRBJ2-2	TRBD1	many	TGTGCCAGCAGTGAAAATCGGGACAGGGGGACCGGGGAGCTGTTTTTT	CASSENRDRGTGELFF
TRBV6-5	TRBJ2-7	TRBD1	.	TGTGCCAGCAGTTACTCCACGGGACAGGGGGTGGGGTACGAGCAGTACTTC	CASSYSTGQGVGYEQYF
TRBV4-2	TRBJ1-6	.	many	TGTGCCAGCAGATCGGATAATTCACCCCTCCACTTT	CASRSDNSPLHF
TRBV7-9	TRBJ2-2	.	many	TGTGCCAGCATCAAAGCTCGCGGGACGCGGATGGGGGAGCTGTTTTTT	CASIKARGTRMGELFF
TRBV25-1	TRBJ1-1	.	many	TGTGCCAGCACCCCTGGACGGTCGAACACTGAAGCTTTCTTT	CASTPGRSNTEAFF
TRBV7-9	TRBJ1-6	TRBD1	once	TGTGCCAGCAGCTTACAGGGGGCTGTTAATTCACCCCTCCACTTT	CASSLQGAVNSPLHF
TRBV29-1	TRBJ1-2	.	few	TGCAGCGAATATGGTGACTATGGCTACACCTTC	CSEYGDYGYTF
TRBV7-8	TRBJ2-5	TRBD2	many	TGTGCCAGCAGCCCCGGGACTAGCGGGACCGTACAAGAGACCCAGTACTTC	CASSPGTSGTVQETQYF
TRBV6-1	TRBJ1-5	.	once	TGTGCCAGCAACCCGACCAGGGGAAGCAATCAGCCCCAGCATTTT	CASNPTRGSNQPQHF
TRBV7-9	TRBJ1-5	.	.	TGTGCCAGCAGCTTAGTTCTGGGATATAGCAATCAGCCCCAGCATTTT	CASSLVLGYSNQPQHF
TRBV5-5	TRBJ2-7	TRBD2	.	TGTGCCAGCAGCTTGGTCCTAGCGGGAGTGTTCTACGAGCAGTACTTC	CASSLVLAGVFYEQYF
TRBV2	TRBJ2-1	.	.	TGTGCCAGCACCGACCCCGGGATTCCCGAGCAGTTCTTC	CASTDPGIPEQFF
TRBV7-8	TRBJ2-7	.	many	TGTGCCAGCAGCGCTGGGGCGGGAAACTCCTACGAGCAGTACTTC	CASSAGAGNSYEQYF
TRBV7-2	TRBJ1-4	TRBD1	.	TGTGCCAGCAGCTCTCAGGGGGCAGATAGTGAAAAACTGTTTTTT	CASSSQGADSEKLFF
TRBV20-1	TRBJ1-5	.	many	TGCAGTGCTAGAGCCCAGCCGATCAATCAGCCCCAGCATTTT	CSARAQPINQPQHF
TRBV6-5	TRBJ2-5	TRBD1	.	TGTGCCACCACGGGACAGGAAGAGACCCAGTACTTC	CATTGQEETQYF
TRBV7-2	TRBJ2-7	TRBD2	many	TGTGCCAGCAGGCCCAGCGGGAGTGGGTCCTCCGAGCAGTACTTC	CASRPSGSGSSEQYF
TRBV2	TRBJ1-1	.	few	TGTGCCAGCCGACCACAGGCCGTAGGAAACACTGAAGCTTTCTTT	CASRPQAVGNTEAFF
TRBV5-6	TRBJ1-2	.	many	TGTGCCAGCAGCCCAGGATCTCTTGGCTACACCTTC	CASSPGSLGYTF
TRBV4-3	TRBJ2-7	.	.	TGCGCCAGCAGCCAAGCGATGGAAGCGGGCGCTTCCTACGAGCAGTACTTC	CASSQAMEAGASYEQYF
TRBV12-3/TRBV12-4	TRBJ2-2	TRBD2	few	TGTGCCAGCAGTTTACCGCGGGAGGGAACGAACACCGGGGAGCTGTTTTTT	CASSLPREGTNTGELFF
TRBV11-2	TRBJ1-1	.	many	TGTGCCAGCAGCTTAGCCGGACCGGCATGGTATGAAGCTTTCTTT	CASSLAGPAWYEAFF
TRBV7-6	TRBJ2-5	TRBD2	many	TGTGCCAGCAGCCAAGGACTAGCGGGAACTGAGACCCAGTACTTC	CASSQGLAGTETQYF
TRBV20-1	TRBJ2-7	.	many	TGCAGTGCGCCCGACAACTACGAGCAGTACTTC	CSAPDNYEQYF
TRBV12-3/TRBV12-4	TRBJ1-1	.	many	TGTGCCAGCAGTTCCACCGGGAGAGCCCGGACAGCTTTCTTT	CASSSTGRARTAFF
TRBV2	TRBJ2-7	.	.	TGTGCCAGCAGTGAAGCGGAAGAGGGTGTCGGCTACGAGCAGTACTTC	CASSEAEEGVGYEQYF
TRBV29-1	TRBJ1-4	TRBD1	many	TGCAGCGTTATGGGACAGGGATTTCCTGAAAAACTGTTTTTT	CSVMGQGFPEKLFF
TRBV29-1	TRBJ2-2	.	.	TGCAGCGTTGATCGTGTCGGCACCGGGGAGCTGTTTTTT	CSVDRVGTGELFF
TRBV29-1	TRBJ1-2	.	.	TGCAGCGTCGAGGCAGGGTCTAACTATGGCTACACCTTC	CSVEAGSNYGYTF
TRBV7-2	TRBJ1-6	.	many	TGTGCCAGCAGCCCCTATGATTCACCCCTCCACTTT	CASSPYDSPLHF
TRBV7-3	TRBJ2-2	.	many	TGTGCCAGCAGCCGGGGACCAGCGAACACCGGGGAGCTGTTTTTT	CASSRGPANTGELFF
TRBV12-3/TRBV12-4	TRBJ1-2	TRBD1	many	TGTGCCAGCAGTAGGCCGGGACAGGGTAGCTATGGCTACACCTTC	CASSRPGQGSYGYTF
TRBV4-3	TRBJ1-1	.	many	TGCGCCAGCAGCCAAGATCCCCAGGTCACTGAAGCTTTCTTT	CASSQDPQVTEAFF
TRBV7-2	TRBJ1-3	.	.	TGTGCCAGCAGCGGGCTTCAGGGCCGCCGAGAGAACACCATATATTTT	CASSGLQGRRENTIYF
TRBV29-1	TRBJ2-5	.	many	TGCAGCGTCTTCGGGGCCAGCACGGAGACCCAGTACTTC	CSVFGASTETQYF
TRBV5-1	TRBJ1-1	.	.	TGCGCCACCAGCTTGGCGGGCAGTTTGAACACTGAAGCTTTCTTT	CATSLAGSLNTEAFF
TRBV25-1	TRBJ1-5	.	.	.	CACSARAPDRENQPQHF
TRBV7-9	TRBJ1-5	.	.	TGTGCCGGCAGCTACGGACAGTACAATCAGCCCCAGCATTTT	CAGSYGQYNQPQHF
TRBV12-3/TRBV12-4	TRBJ2-2	.	.	TGTGCCAGCAGTTTGCCGAATACTAACACCGGGGAGCTGTTTTTT	CASSLPNTNTGELFF
TRBV18	TRBJ1-4	.	few	TGTGCCAGCTCACCAAAAAGATCCGAAAAACTGTTTTTT	CASSPKRSEKLFF
TRBV20-1	TRBJ2-7	.	many	TGCAGTGCTCACCAACTTACATACGAGCAGTACTTC	CSAHQLTYEQYF
TRBV2	TRBJ2-2	.	many	TGTGCCAGCAGTGAAGCGCGGAAGAACACCGGGGAGCTGTTTTTT	CASSEARKNTGELFF
TRBV10-3	TRBJ2-7	TRBD1	.	TGTGCCATCAGTCTGGGACAGGGGGCGCGGGACTCCTACGAGCAGTACTTC	CAISLGQGARDSYEQYF
TRBV6-1	TRBJ1-5	.	.	TGTGCCAGCAGTGAAATATCCCTTGGAGGGAATCAGCCCCAGCATTTT	CASSEISLGGNQPQHF
TRBV7-2	TRBJ2-5	TRBD1	many	TGTGCCAGCAGCGGCAGGGGGATCACCTTAGAGACCCAGTACTTC	CASSGRGITLETQYF
TRBV12-3/TRBV12-4	TRBJ2-5	TRBD1	.	TGTGCCAGCAGTTTAGGAGTACCGGGACAGGGGGCCAAAACATCCCAAGAGACCCAGTACTTC	CASSLGVPGQGAKTSQETQYF
TRBV20-1	TRBJ1-2	.	.	TGTAGTGCCGAGGCGGGACGAGGTGGCTACACCTTC	CSAEAGRGGYTF
TRBV20-1	TRBJ1-2	.	.	TGCAGTGCCAGTAGGGGACAAGCCTATGGCTACACCTTC	CSASRGQAYGYTF
TRBV7-2	TRBJ1-2	.	.	TGTGCCAGCAGCTACCTAGCGGGAGGACAAGAGACTAACTATGGCTACACCTTC	CASSYLAGGQETNYGYTF
TRBV3-1	TRBJ1-4	TRBD1	.	TGTGCCAGCAGCCAATTCCAGGGGGCGGAGTTGTTTTTT	CASSQFQGAELFF
TRBV7-9	TRBJ1-6	.	few	TGTGCCAGCAGCTCAACAGGCCGCGGCAGTAGGAATTCACCCCTCCACTTT	CASSSTGRGSRNSPLHF
TRBV7-9	TRBJ1-5	.	few	TGTGCCAGCAGCCTAACCGGGACTCAAAATCAGCCCCAGCATTTT	CASSLTGTQNQPQHF
TRBV20-1	TRBJ1-5	.	many	TGCAGTGCTAGATCCTCCCCGGACTCGAGCAATCAGCCCCAGCATTTT	CSARSSPDSSNQPQHF
TRBV9	TRBJ1-4	.	many	TGTGCCAGCAGCCCCGGGGACCAAAATGAAAAACTGTTTTTT	CASSPGDQNEKLFF